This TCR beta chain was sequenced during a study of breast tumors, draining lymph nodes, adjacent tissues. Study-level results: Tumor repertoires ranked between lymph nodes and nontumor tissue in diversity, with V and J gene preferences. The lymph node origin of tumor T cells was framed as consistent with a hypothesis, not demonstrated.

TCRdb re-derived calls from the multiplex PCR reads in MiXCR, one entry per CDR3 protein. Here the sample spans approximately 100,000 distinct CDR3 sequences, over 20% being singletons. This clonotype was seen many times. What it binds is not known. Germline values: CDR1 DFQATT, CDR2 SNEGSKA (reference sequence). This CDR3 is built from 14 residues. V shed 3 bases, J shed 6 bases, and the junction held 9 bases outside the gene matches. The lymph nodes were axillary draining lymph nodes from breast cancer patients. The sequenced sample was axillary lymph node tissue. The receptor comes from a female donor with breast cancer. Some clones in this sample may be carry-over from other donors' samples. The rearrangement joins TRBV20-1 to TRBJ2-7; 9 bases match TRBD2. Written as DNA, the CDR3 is TGCAGTGCTAGGACAATAGCGGGAGCGCCCGAGCAGTACTTC. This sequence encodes CSARTIAGAPEQYF.